This TCR beta chain was found in a study of CD8 T cells in ankylosing spondylitis. With respect to this clonotype: The antigen is unknown.

Making use of molecular barcodes, quantitative 5'-RACE generated TCR beta libraries. TCRdb reprocessed the 5' RACE reads with MiXCR, giving one entry per CDR3 protein. The data contain 350,000 to 400,000 distinct CDR3 sequences, approximately 22% of them singletons. Trimming shortened V by 3 bases and J by 2 bases, and 4 bases separated the two germline ends. CDR1 LNHDA and CDR2 SQIVND come from the germline V gene (reference sequence). The length of the CDR3 is 12 residues. Study-wide results and caveats: Reports of some motif variants in reactive arthritis synovial fluid and blood predate this one. Clones linked to disease were reported to show significant enrichment in matched ankylosing spondylitis synovial fluid.

V and J are TRBV19 and TRBJ1-1; D unresolved. The clonotype originates from a male donor with ankylosing spondylitis or in good health (not recorded which). The source material was blood, either unsorted or a sorted T cell fraction (not recorded which). CDR3 in amino acids: CASSIGNTEAFF. In nucleotides, the CDR3 is TGTGCCAGTAGTATCGGAAACACTGAAGCTTTCTTT.